This T cell receptor beta chain derives from a study of T cell responses to AZD1222 COVID-19 vaccine (dated by TCRdb to the early 2020s). Regarding the study in general: Because spike-specific TCR depth and breadth did not differ between the two schedules, AZD1222 recipients who got a second dose at roughly 4 weeks were pooled with those who got a second dose at roughly 12 weeks. Enrollment into the trials was organized by age into subgroups of 18-55, 56-69 and 70-plus years, and those subgroups contained roughly 150, 30 and 60 TCR-sequenced participants, respectively. TCR sequencing was performed for 230 to 250 trial participants, of whom about 210 were given two doses of AZD1222 and 26 were given two doses of MenACWY control vaccine.

For this clone: This clone's antigen is unknown. Per-base quality was not reported, and no clone a single base away is much larger than it.

Explained via the paper, the time point label denotes: baseline before first vaccination. Vaccinee samples were obtained from the UK trials COV001 and COV002, which included a single-blind randomized controlled phase 2/3 trial of AZD1222 (ChAdOx1 nCoV-19) in healthy adults. For TCRbeta chain sequencing, PBMC samples were collected from trial participants at day 0 and at day 28 after the second dose. The study at large found these results: Conclusions about previously exposed vaccinees are limited, since just five to seven AZD1222 recipients were seropositive for SARS-CoV-2 at baseline. The whole spike protein was spanned by vaccine-associated CD4 TCRs, and dominant responses were seen in regions 160-218 and 743-854. Reportedly, close to half of the unique spike-specific TCRs recognized epitopes lying outside the regions that are mutated in the B.1.351 and B.1.1.7 variants. Participants were mostly white British, with more females than males. The authors suggested clonal diversity may have been underestimated. After two AZD1222 doses, both the breadth and the depth of spike-specific TCRs were significantly higher than at day 0 and than in MenACWY recipients. In the small 56-69-year group, the increase in depth fell short of significance, most likely because of low power. No day 14 peak-response samples were available, so repertoires were characterized only after the peak T cell response.

The CDR3 regions of human TCRbeta chains were analyzed by immunosequencing. Per the authors' processing: TCRs in the repertoires were matched against a reference library of SARS-CoV-2-specific TCRs that had been generated with the MIRA antigen-specificity platform. Breadth was defined as the fraction of unique TCRs that were SARS-CoV-2-associated. Depth was defined as the fraction of total T cells that were SARS-CoV-2-associated. Using the MIRA data, each spike-specific TCR was assigned both to the spike region to which the TCR was reactive and to a CD4 or CD8 class. Log10-transformed breadth and depth values were compared by one-way ANOVA with Sidak's multiple comparisons tests. TCRdb carries this immuneACCESS record with in-frame sequences only. Its versions omit some clonotypes, under half of them owing to an unresolved V gene in the studies checked, with the rest unexplained. V and J calls and clone size are as listed in that table; D and trimming were resolved from the DNA. This sample holds 150,000 or so clones; about 88% were observed only once. Approximately 17% of the sample is in the top ten clones.

The germline V gene gives CDR1 as SGHTA and CDR2 as FQGNSA. The CDR3 sequence holds 15 residues, the cysteine and phenylalanine included. The retained sequence is limited to the CDR3, 45 bases, with the frame set at the first base. Trimming leaves V shorter by 5 bases and J shorter by 9 bases, with the junction holding 9 bases beyond the gene matches. This TCR came from an adult in good health. The sequences come from peripheral blood, collected on day 0 of AZD1222 vaccination. The chain employs TRBV7-2 and TRBJ1-6; the junction holds 8 bases that match TRBD1. The CDR3 here reads CASSPRQGNGSPLHF. The nucleotide sequence is given as TGTGCCAGCAGCCCTCGACAGGGGAATGGTTCACCCCTCCACTTT.